Below are 3 T cell receptor beta chains sequenced from a single sample in a study of regulatory T cells in long-lasting Graves disease. Building of the TCR beta libraries involved iRepertoire HTBI primers and Arm-PCR of CDR3 regions. Using its own MiXCR run on the multiplex PCR reads, TCRdb lists one record per CDR3 protein. The sample carries 320,000 or so distinct CDR3 sequences, 15% to 20% recorded once. The sample's time point: newly diagnosed GD, antithyroid drugs for less than 3 months. The authors made the TCR library using RNA they extracted from PBMCs. The material sequenced was peripheral blood mononuclear cells (PBMCs), taken at new diagnosis, from a patient treated with antithyroid drugs. These receptors were collected from a female donor with Graves disease.

In its sample, this clonotype was seen many times. This chain uses TRBV11-1 with TRBJ2-7; either TRBD1 or TRBD2 may fit D (6 bases each). Germline values: CDR1 SGHAT, CDR2 FQDESV (reference sequence). V lost 5 bases and J lost 1, with 24 bases in between. This CDR3 has 18 residues. The CDR3 reads CASSPIVSTGAPSYEQYF. DNA for the CDR3: TGTGCCAGCAGCCCCATAGTTTCAACGGGGGCTCCGTCCTACGAGCAGTACTTC.

This clonotype was picked up a small number of times. The rearrangement links TRBV29-1 to TRBJ1-1, with 7 bases lining up with TRBD1. Losses at the gene ends were 5 bases for V and 1 base for J; bases not matched to a gene: 4. The length of the CDR3 is 13 residues. Germline V gene sequence: CDR1 SQVTM, CDR2 ANQGSEA. The CDR3 DNA sequence: TGCAGCGTTACGGACAGGAAGAACACTGAAGCTTTCTTT. Its translation: CSVTDRKNTEAFF.

The sample holds many counts of this clonotype. The genes are TRBV5-1 and TRBJ2-7; perhaps TRBD2 as D (6 bases). Trimming stripped 5 bases from V and 3 bases from J, with 9 bases between. CDR3 length: 12 amino acids. The germline V gene has CDR1 SGHRS and CDR2 YFSETQ. CDR3 residues: CASREGNYEQYF. The CDR3 nucleotides are TGCGCCAGCAGGGAGGGAAACTACGAGCAGTACTTC.